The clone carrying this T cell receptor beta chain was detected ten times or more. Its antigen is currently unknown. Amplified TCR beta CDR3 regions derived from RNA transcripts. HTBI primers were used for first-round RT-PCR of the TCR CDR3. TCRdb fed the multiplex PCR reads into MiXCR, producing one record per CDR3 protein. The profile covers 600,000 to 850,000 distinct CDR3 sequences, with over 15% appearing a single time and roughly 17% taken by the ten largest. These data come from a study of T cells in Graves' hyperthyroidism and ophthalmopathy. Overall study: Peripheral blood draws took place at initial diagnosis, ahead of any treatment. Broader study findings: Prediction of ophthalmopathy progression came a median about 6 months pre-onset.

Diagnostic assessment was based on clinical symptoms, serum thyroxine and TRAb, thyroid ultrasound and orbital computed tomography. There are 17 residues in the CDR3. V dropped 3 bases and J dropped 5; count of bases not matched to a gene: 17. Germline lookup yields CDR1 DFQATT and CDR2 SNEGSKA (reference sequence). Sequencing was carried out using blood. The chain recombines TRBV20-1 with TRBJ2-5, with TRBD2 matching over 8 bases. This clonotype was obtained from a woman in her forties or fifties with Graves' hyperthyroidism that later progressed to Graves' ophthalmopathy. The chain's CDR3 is CSARIPEERGPRETQYF. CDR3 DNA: TGCAGTGCTAGGATTCCCGAAGAGCGGGGGCCCCGGGAGACCCAGTACTTC.